A single sample gave rise to the 27 T cell receptor beta chains below, sequenced in a study of blood T cell repertoires in COVID-19 (dated by TCRdb to about 2020). The method was the immunoSEQ multiplex PCR assay. As stored in TCRdb, this immuneACCESS dataset retains in-frame rearrangements with V and J assigned. A fraction of the clones does not appear; measured against another copy, unresolved V genes explain less than half of the discrepancy, and the remainder lacks a known reason. This sample gives more than 90,000 clones in total; 84% of them show up just once. Roughly 22% of the sample belongs to the ten largest clones. What was sequenced was peripheral blood. These receptors originate from a human donor in a cohort sampled during active COVID-19.

This chain uses TRBV10-1 with TRBJ1-6; 7 nucleotides agree with TRBD1. This CDR3 spans 13 amino acids. Germline loops: CDR1 WNHNN, CDR2 SYGVQD (reference sequence). The V segment lost 10 bases and the J segment 7 bases; nucleotides outside the gene matches: 7. CDR3 DNA sequence: TGCGCCACCAGAATGACAGGGAATTCACCCCTCCACTTT. It specifies CATRMTGNSPLHF.

The chain couples TRBV28 to TRBJ2-1, with 7 bases aligning to TRBD2. CDR1 and CDR2 from the germline V gene are MDHEN and SYDVKM. The CDR3 runs to 16 residues. J lost 0 bases, V lost 6 bases, and 8 bases had no gene match. The CDR3 region is CASRSPGGPSYNEQFF. Here the CDR3 DNA reads TGTGCCAGCAGGTCACCGGGAGGCCCCTCCTACAATGAGCAGTTCTTC.

The CDR3 DNA is TGTGCCAGCAGCCAGGGACAGGTTGGCTACACCTTC. Amino acid sequence: CASSQGQVGYTF. V is TRBV3-1 (or the pseudogene TRBV3-2) and J is TRBJ1-2, with TRBD1 identical over 8 bases. Germline-derived CDR1 and CDR2 are LGHDT and YNNKEL (reference sequence). The CDR3 is made up of 12 amino acids. Germline trimming cut 3 bases from V and 7 bases from J; bases unmatched to any gene: 1.

The chain employs TRBV18 and TRBJ1-6; unclear D gene. The CDR3 consists of 14 residues. Trimming left V 6 bases short and J 0 bases short, with 6 bases between. Looked up from germline, CDR1 is KGHSH and CDR2 is LQKENI. The CDR3, as DNA: TGTGCCAGCTCGGCCAGCTCCTATAATTCACCCCTCCACTTT. Translation gives CASSASSYNSPLHF.

The chain recombines TRBV21-1 with TRBJ2-7; the tabulated D call, TRBD1, remains unverified against the DNA. TRBV21-1 is labeled a pseudogene. CDR3 length equals 16 residues. The CDR3 DNA is TGTGCCAGCAGCAATACCCCAGGGGACAGCTCCTACGAGCAGTACTTC. Its translation is CASSNTPGDSSYEQYF.

The chain combines TRBV5-1 with TRBJ2-7; 12 bases agree with TRBD1. The CDR3 sequence is 16 residues long. V lost 0 bases, J lost 7 bases, and 8 bases stayed unmatched. Germline lookup yields CDR1 SGHRS and CDR2 YFSETQ. DNA for the CDR3: TGCGCCAGCAGCTTGGGGCCGGGACAGGGGGCGCGGGAGCAGTACTTC. Protein product: CASSLGPGQGAREQYF.

This clone appeared a few times. The chain has TRBV15 and TRBJ1-4, with 8 bases fitting TRBD1. Trimming took 0 bases from V and 5 from J; bases not matched to a gene: 2. The CDR3 covers 15 residues. Germline lookup yields CDR1 LNHNV and CDR2 YYDKDF (reference sequence). The DNA of the CDR3 is TGTGCCACCAGCAGAGAAACAGGGGGGAATGAAAAACTGTTTTTT. Residues: CATSRETGGNEKLFF.

V and J are TRBV6-5 and TRBJ2-7, with no clear D. V lost 6 bases to trimming and J lost 5 bases, with 17 bases between them. Germline loops: CDR1 MNHEY, CDR2 SVGAGI. CDR3 size: 14 residues. CDR3 sequence: CASSREPGTNEQYF. The CDR3 DNA sequence: TGTGCCAGCAGCCGAGAACCAGGAACGAACGAGCAGTACTTC.

The gene calls are TRBV6-5 and TRBJ2-1; D ambiguous. The CDR3 has 14 amino acids. The germline V and J ends were trimmed by 7 bases and 2 bases, with 12 bases remaining between them. Germline CDR1 is MNHEY and CDR2 is SVGAGI. The CDR3 DNA sequence: TGTGCCAGCACTTGGGCAGTAACCTACAATGAGCAGTTCTTC. Translation gives CASTWAVTYNEQFF.

The gene calls are TRBV3-1 (or the pseudogene TRBV3-2) and TRBJ2-3, with 9 bases fitting TRBD1. J was trimmed by 0 bases and V by 1 base; bases with no gene match: 17. The CDR3 spans 21 residues. Germline V gene lookup returns CDR1 LGHDT and CDR2 YNNKEL (reference sequence). Written as DNA, the CDR3 is TGTGCCAGCAGCCAAGGTCCGGGACAGGGAACGGGACTTCCTAGCACAGATACGCAGTATTTT. Translation gives CASSQGPGQGTGLPSTDTQYF.

The chain uses TRBV28 and TRBJ2-1; 8 bases align to TRBD2. Trimming took 4 bases from V and 10 from J; bases not matched to a gene: 9. CDR3 length: 14 amino acids. The germline CDR1 and CDR2 sequences are MDHEN and SYDVKM. The CDR3 coding sequence is TGTGCCAGCAGTTCTACCCGGGGGGGCCGGGAGCAGTTCTTC. It is translated as CASSSTRGGREQFF.

The V and J genes are TRBV5-6 and TRBJ1-3; TRBD1 matches at 8 bases. The CDR3 is 18 amino acids. The junction had 12 bases not matched to a gene; V was cut back by 0 bases and J by 4 bases. Germline V CDR1 and CDR2: SGHDT, YYEEEE. The CDR3 DNA reads TGTGCCAGCAGCTTGGCCCAGGACAGGGTGAGAGAAGGAAACACCATATATTTT. It is translated as CASSLAQDRVREGNTIYF.

V gene TRBV3-1 (or the pseudogene TRBV3-2) combines with J gene TRBJ2-2; possibly TRBD2 for D (5 bases). Germline V gives CDR1 LGHDT, CDR2 YNNKEL (reference sequence). The CDR3 is 15 amino acids. V lost 8 bases, J lost 1 base, and 14 bases lay in between. Here the CDR3 DNA reads TGTGCCAGCGCCCCAGGACTTCTGAACACCGGGGAGCTGTTTTTT. Translating gives CASAPGLLNTGELFF.

J is TRBJ2-6 and V is TRBV3-1 (or the pseudogene TRBV3-2), with TRBD2 matching over 12 bases. Trimming removed 4 bases from V and 4 bases from J; junction bases left unmatched: 5. CDR1 LGHDT and CDR2 YNNKEL come from the germline V gene (reference sequence). CDR3 length: 17 residues. DNA of the CDR3: TGTGCCAGCAGCCCTAGCGGGGGGGCCGCGGGGGCCAACGTCCTGACTTTC. It encodes CASSPSGGAAGANVLTF.

The chain carries TRBV19 and TRBJ2-5; D unresolved. The CDR3 runs 11 residues. V was pared by 3 bases and J by 5 bases, with 4 bases between. The V gene's germline CDR1 is LNHDA and CDR2 SQIVND (reference sequence). The CDR3 here is CASSIHETQYF. DNA of the CDR3: TGTGCCAGTAGTATCCATGAGACCCAGTACTTC. The whole variable domain, remainder taken from reference TRBV19 and TRBJ2-5, is DGGITQSPKYLFRKEGQNVTLSCEQNLNHDAMYWYRQDPGQGLRLIYYSQIVNDFQKGDIAEGYSVSREKKESFPLTVTSAQKNPTAFYLCASSIHETQYFGPGTRLLVL.

V usage is TRBV4-2 and J usage is TRBJ2-1, with 11 bases that match TRBD1. Germline V lookup: CDR1 LGHNA, CDR2 YNFKEQ. The CDR3 is made up of 16 amino acids. J lost 7 bases, V lost 1 base, and 6 bases had no gene match. DNA for the CDR3: TGTGCCAGCAGCCAAGGTTGGACAGGGGGCGTAAATGAGCAGTTCTTC. It translates to CASSQGWTGGVNEQFF.

This chain links TRBV6-6 with TRBJ2-5; 11 bases match TRBD1. This CDR3 region has 16 residues. Germline V lookup: CDR1 MNHNY, CDR2 SVGAGI (reference sequence). J gave up 5 bases and V 4 bases, and 9 bases lay outside the gene matches. CDR3 residues: CASSSRTGGAGETQYF. The DNA for the CDR3 is TGTGCCAGCAGTTCACGGACAGGGGGCGCGGGCGAGACCCAGTACTTC.

The V gene is TRBV28, the J gene TRBJ2-7; no definite D call. V was trimmed by 4 bases and J by 7 bases, leaving 5 bases between them. Germline-derived CDR1 and CDR2 are MDHEN and SYDVKM. The CDR3 covers 10 residues. In DNA, the CDR3 is TGTGCCAGCAGTTATCGGGAGCAGTACTTC. It specifies CASSYREQYF.

This clone was picked up a small number of times. The rearrangement links TRBV11-2 to TRBJ1-1; D not resolved. Looked up from germline, CDR1 is SGHAT and CDR2 is FQNNGV. CDR3 length: 12 residues. The germline V and J ends were trimmed by 4 bases and 1 base, with 4 bases remaining between them. In DNA form, the CDR3 reads TGTGCCAGCAGCTCAGGGAACACTGAAGCTTTCTTT. Its translation: CASSSGNTEAFF.

The chain carries TRBV2 and TRBJ1-5; D might be TRBD1 (6 bases). The CDR3 consists of 15 residues. V was clipped by 6 bases and J by 3 bases, with 15 bases between them. Germline-derived CDR1 and CDR2 are SNHLY and FYNNEI. For the CDR3, the DNA is TGTGCCAGCAGCGAGAAGGGGGTCATCAATCAGCCCCAGCATTTT. This translates into CASSEKGVINQPQHF.

V usage is TRBV7-6 and J usage is TRBJ1-1; TRBD1 matches 7 bases. The germline V gene encodes CDR1 SGHVS and CDR2 FNYEAQ. After removal of 2 bases from V and 0 bases from J, the junction contained 3 bases not matched to a gene. The CDR3 length is 15 residues. The DNA for the CDR3 is TGTGCCAGCAGCTTACGGCAGGGGGTGAACACTGAAGCTTTCTTT. Protein: CASSLRQGVNTEAFF.

In this sample, this clone turned up a few times. The chain is built from TRBV2 and TRBJ2-7, with 11 positions matching TRBD2. The length of the CDR3 is 14 residues. Germline V gene data show CDR1 as SNHLY and CDR2 as FYNNEI. J gave up 4 bases and V 3 bases, and 2 bases lay outside the gene matches. DNA of the CDR3: TGTGCCAGCAGTGAGACTAGCGGGAAATACGAGCAGTACTTC. This sequence encodes CASSETSGKYEQYF.

This clone was found once. V gene TRBV7-2 combines with J gene TRBJ2-3; the D gene is possibly TRBD2 (6 bases). The CDR3 spans 13 residues. Per germline, CDR1 SGHTA and CDR2 FQGNSA. Trimming cost V 2 bases and J 6 bases, with 9 bases left between them. CDR3 bases: TGTGCCAGCAGCTTACAAAGCGGGGATACGCAGTATTTT. Residues: CASSLQSGDTQYF.

This clone was detected a few times. One junction end does not reproduce the germline sequence, and a read error may be involved. The rearrangement links TRBV7-7 to TRBJ2-5; tentatively, D is TRBD2 (6 bases). The CDR3 loop spans 15 amino acids. Germline loops: CDR1 SSHAT, CDR2 FNYEAQ (reference sequence). The DNA of the CDR3 is TGTGCTAGCAGCAAAATCGGGGTCGGGAGTGAGACCCAGTACTTC. It specifies CASSKIGVGSETQYF.

V is TRBV7-9 and J is TRBJ2-7; D ambiguous. Trimming stripped 3 bases from V and 6 bases from J, with 9 bases between. This CDR3 contains 12 residues. Per germline, CDR1 SEHNR and CDR2 FQNEAQ (reference sequence). The CDR3 loop reads CASSFSIAEQYF. The CDR3 bases are TGTGCCAGCAGCTTCTCGATAGCCGAGCAGTACTTC.

This clone was found a few times. V is TRBV18 and J is TRBJ1-1; maybe TRBD1 (6 bases). CDR3 length equals 13 residues. The V end lost 3 bases, the J end lost 6 bases, and 11 bases lay between the germline ends. CDR1 is KGHSH and CDR2 is LQKENI in the germline V gene. In DNA, the CDR3 is TGTGCCAGCTCACCCGAAAGGGGGTCTGAAGCTTTCTTT. Protein sequence: CASSPERGSEAFF.

The chain carries TRBV28 and TRBJ1-2, with 7 bases lining up with TRBD1. Germline CDR1 MDHEN, CDR2 SYDVKM. The CDR3 has 13 amino acids. Trimming cost V 4 bases and J 8 bases; bases outside gene matches: 7. The CDR3 region is CASSSGQRVGYTF. The DNA for the CDR3 is TGTGCCAGCAGTTCGGGACAGAGGGTCGGCTACACCTTC.